One T cell receptor (beta chain) is described in this entry. What it recognizes is unknown. With 60 Vbeta and 13 Jbeta primers, the PCR was carried out. TCRdb keeps only in-frame clones here, not all; method: immunoSEQ multiplex PCR. In the table there are fewer than 200,000 clones, more than 65% of which are singletons. This specimen comes from a study of cytomegalovirus exposure and HLA in healthy donors. The study, taken as a whole, reports: The likely explanation for a cluster of highly shared sequence variants was sequencing artifact.

CDR1 is MDHEN, CDR2 SYDVKM, per germline. The CDR3 is 11 residues long. With 8 bases removed from V and 5 bases from J, the gap between germline ends came to 9 bases. V gene TRBV28 combines with J gene TRBJ1-1, with a possible D match to TRBD1 (5 bases). The receptor comes from a male donor in good health and CMV-seronegative. Sequenced: PBMCs. The CDR3 bases are TGTGCCAGCTGCGGGGGTACTGAAGCTTTCTTT. This sequence encodes CASCGGTEAFF.